This T cell receptor (beta chain) was recovered during a study of regulatory dendritic cells for organ transplantation (dated by TCRdb to the late 2010s). Study-wide context: Regulatory dendritic cells were generated from monocytes cultured with vitamin D3 on days 0 and 4 and IL-10 on day 4. On day 6, LPS was added to the DC cultures so that the response of the DCs to a potent maturation-inducing agent could be evaluated. TCRbeta repertoires were sequenced from sorted naive and memory CD4+ and CD8+ T cells before and after allostimulation with regulatory or mature dendritic cells. On the study overall, not on this receptor specifically: In both subjects, allostimulation led to expansion of memory CD8+ clones, although regulatory dendritic cells appeared to cause more limited expansion than mature dendritic cells did. Repertoires were highly diverse in naive CD4+ and CD8+ T cells, less diverse in memory cells, and most oligoclonal in memory CD8+ cells. Among the resting subsets, memory CD8+ T cells contained the most alloreactive TCR clonotypes. Sequencing was done in only a couple of subjects, and the authors reported considerable heterogeneity between individuals in the alloreactive memory CD8+ T cell pool.

CDR1 SNHLY and CDR2 FYNNEI were looked up in the germline V gene. V is shortened by 2 bases, J by 1 base, and the region joining them spans 9 bases. Its CDR3 holds 15 amino acids, cysteine through phenylalanine. The DNA shown is the 45-base CDR3, in frame from base 1. Remarks on this clone: Its cognate antigen has yet to be identified. Base qualities are not provided; no much larger clone lies one nucleotide away.

Sorted T cell subsets were CFSE-labeled and co-cultured for five to six days with allogeneic regulatory or mature dendritic cells at a 1:10 DC:T ratio. Naive T cells were sorted as CD45RA+ and memory T cells as CD45RO+ CD4+ or CD8+ cells by FACS. A couple of healthy control subjects provided the T cells used for TCR sequencing. Genomic DNA was extracted with the Qiagen DNeasy Blood & Tissue Kit. Multiplexed two-step PCR with Vbeta-specific forward primers and Jbeta-specific reverse primers was used to amplify TCRbeta CDR3 regions. TCRbeta libraries were sequenced on an Illumina instrument through the immunoSEQ service. On the authors' methods: IMGT annotation was used to assign V, D and J genes, and synthetic CDR3 analogues were used to correct counts for multiplex PCR bias. The immunoSEQ Analyzer calculated repertoire clonality as one minus the normalized Shannon entropy. Whether a clone counted as expanded was decided by Fisher's exact test with Benjamini-Hochberg false discovery rate control and a two-tailed cutoff of P<0.01. The immuneACCESS repertoire file appears here via TCRdb, limited to in-frame rearrangements. These files lack a portion of the clones; in checked studies, under half of the deficit traces to unresolved V genes, and the cause of the others is not known. The V and J calls and clone size come from that table; D and trimming were worked out from the DNA. The sample contains around 8,000 clones, 55% to 80% of them found a single time. Together, the top ten hold 3.7% of the sample.

The sample consisted of memory CD4+ T cells from blood cultured with dendritic cells. Taken with the paper, the label for cell subset or site translates to: CD45RO+ memory T cells. This clonotype was sampled from a human donor in good health. The chain is made from TRBV2 and TRBJ2-1; a tentative D match to TRBD1 spans 5 bases. The bases read TGTGCCAGCAGTGAACTGCAGGGTTCCTACAATGAGCAGTTCTTC. This codes for CASSELQGSYNEQFF.